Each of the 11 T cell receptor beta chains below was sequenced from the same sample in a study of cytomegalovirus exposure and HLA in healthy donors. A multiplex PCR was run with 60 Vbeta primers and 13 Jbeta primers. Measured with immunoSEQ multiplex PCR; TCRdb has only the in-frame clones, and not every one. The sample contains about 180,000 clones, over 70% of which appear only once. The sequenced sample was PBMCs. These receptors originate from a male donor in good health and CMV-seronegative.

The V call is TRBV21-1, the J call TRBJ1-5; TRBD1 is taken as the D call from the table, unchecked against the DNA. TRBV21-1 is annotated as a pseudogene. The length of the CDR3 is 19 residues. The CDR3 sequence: CASSKAWALNIRGNQPQHF. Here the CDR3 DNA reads TGTGCCAGCAGCAAAGCGTGGGCCCTTAACATCAGGGGCAATCAGCCCCAGCATTTT.

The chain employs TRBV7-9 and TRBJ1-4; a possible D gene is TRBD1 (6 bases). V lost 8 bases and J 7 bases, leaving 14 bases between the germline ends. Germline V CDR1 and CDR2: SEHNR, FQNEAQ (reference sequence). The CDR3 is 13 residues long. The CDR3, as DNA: TGTGCCAGCGCCTCCGGACAGTTTGAAAAACTGTTTTTT. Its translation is CASASGQFEKLFF.

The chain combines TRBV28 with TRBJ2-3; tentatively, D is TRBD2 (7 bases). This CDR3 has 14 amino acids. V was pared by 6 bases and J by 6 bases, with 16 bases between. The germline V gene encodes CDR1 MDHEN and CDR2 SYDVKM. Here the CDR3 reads CASRQGGTGDTQYF. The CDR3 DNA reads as TGTGCCAGCAGACAGGGAGGGACCGGGGATACGCAGTATTTT.

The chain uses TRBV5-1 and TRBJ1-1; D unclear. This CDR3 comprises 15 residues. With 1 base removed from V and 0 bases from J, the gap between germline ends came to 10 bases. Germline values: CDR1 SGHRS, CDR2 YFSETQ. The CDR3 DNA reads TGCGCCAGCAGCTTGACAGCTAAAATGAACACTGAAGCTTTCTTT. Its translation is CASSLTAKMNTEAFF.

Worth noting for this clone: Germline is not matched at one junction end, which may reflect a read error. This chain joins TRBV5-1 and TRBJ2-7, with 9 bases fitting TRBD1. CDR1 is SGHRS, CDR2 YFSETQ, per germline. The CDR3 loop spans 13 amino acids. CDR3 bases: TGTGCCAGCAGCACCCGGGACAGGGAGTTTGGGTACTTC. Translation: CASSTRDREFGYF.

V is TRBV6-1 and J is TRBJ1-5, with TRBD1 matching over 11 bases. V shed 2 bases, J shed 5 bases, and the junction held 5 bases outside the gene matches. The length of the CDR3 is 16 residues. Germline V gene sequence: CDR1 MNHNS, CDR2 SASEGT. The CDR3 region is CASSELGTGGYQPQHF. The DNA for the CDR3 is TGTGCCAGCAGTGAACTCGGGACAGGGGGGTATCAGCCCCAGCATTTT.

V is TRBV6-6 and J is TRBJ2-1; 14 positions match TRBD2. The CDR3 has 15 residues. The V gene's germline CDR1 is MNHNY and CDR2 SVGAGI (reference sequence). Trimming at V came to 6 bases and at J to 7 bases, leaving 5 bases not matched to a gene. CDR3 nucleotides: TGTGCCAGCAGGGGGACTAGCGGGGGAGGGAATGAGCAGTTCTTC. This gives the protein CASRGTSGGGNEQFF.

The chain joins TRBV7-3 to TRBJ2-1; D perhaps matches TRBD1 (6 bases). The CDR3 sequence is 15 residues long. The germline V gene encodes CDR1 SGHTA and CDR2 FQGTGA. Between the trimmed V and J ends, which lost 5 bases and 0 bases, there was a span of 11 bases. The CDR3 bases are TGTGCCAGCAGCCCATCACAGGGCTCCTACAATGAGCAGTTCTTC. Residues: CASSPSQGSYNEQFF.

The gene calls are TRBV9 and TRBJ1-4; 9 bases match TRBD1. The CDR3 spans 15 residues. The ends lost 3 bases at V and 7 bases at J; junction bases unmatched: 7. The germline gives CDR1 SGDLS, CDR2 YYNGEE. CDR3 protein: CASSAGTGKSEKLFF. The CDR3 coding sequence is TGTGCCAGCAGCGCCGGGACAGGGAAAAGTGAAAAACTGTTTTTT.

In nucleotides, the CDR3 is TGTGCCAGCAGTTTAGGGTTGCAGGGGGCTGCGTCTGAGCCCCAGCATTTT. Protein product: CASSLGLQGAASEPQHF. V is TRBV28 and J is TRBJ1-5; 8 bases fit TRBD1. Germline loops: CDR1 MDHEN, CDR2 SYDVKM. The ends lost 2 bases at V and 8 bases at J; junction bases unmatched: 14. This CDR3 is built from 17 residues.

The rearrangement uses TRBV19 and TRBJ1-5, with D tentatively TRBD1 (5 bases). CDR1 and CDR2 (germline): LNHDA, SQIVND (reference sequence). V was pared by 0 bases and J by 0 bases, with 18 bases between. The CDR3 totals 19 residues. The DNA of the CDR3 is TGTGCCAGTAGTATAGATCATTTGGGGGGGGTCTATAGCAATCAGCCCCAGCATTTT. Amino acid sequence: CASSIDHLGGVYSNQPQHF. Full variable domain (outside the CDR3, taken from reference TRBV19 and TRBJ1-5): DGGITQSPKYLFRKEGQNVTLSCEQNLNHDAMYWYRQDPGQGLRLIYYSQIVNDFQKGDIAEGYSVSREKKESFPLTVTSAQKNPTAFYLCASSIDHLGGVYSNQPQHFGDGTRLSIL.